This note documents a single T cell receptor (beta chain) sequence. What it binds is unknown. The source of the sample is a study of cytomegalovirus exposure and HLA in healthy donors. Overall study results and limits: Reportedly, cytomegalovirus status was diagnosed with high sensitivity and specificity.

The CDR3 loop spans 15 amino acids. CDR1 and CDR2 from the germline V gene are SNHLY and FYNNEI. V lost 5 bases to trimming and J lost 0 bases, with 14 bases between them. Produced via immunoSEQ multiplex PCR; TCRdb's table is partial and in-frame only. The table has 100,000 to 150,000 clones, about 87% seen once. This TCR was recovered from a woman aged 18-29 years in good health and CMV-seronegative. This chain joins TRBV2 and TRBJ2-7; D perhaps matches TRBD2 (6 bases). The sequencing sample was made of PBMCs. The CDR3 loop is CASSRLVAGSYEQYF. The CDR3 bases are TGTGCCAGCAGTCGACTAGTAGCTGGCTCCTACGAGCAGTACTTC.